A selection of T cell receptor beta chains follows, all from one sample in a study of brain metastases from non-small cell lung cancer. Data came from immunoSEQ multiplex PCR; TCRdb stores just in-frame clones and leaves some out. The sample lists around 510 clones, 60% to 80% occurring once. Sequenced material: tissue from a brain metastasis. The receptors come from a donor aged 40 or older with non-small cell lung cancer. The CDR3 runs from the conserved cysteine through the conserved F or W. The order of the fields is J gene, clone size, D gene, V gene, CDR3 protein, CDR3 DNA. A D gene is named only where the DNA matches it firmly. Clone size is stated in some rows and not others, as once, few, many or a class when expanded.

J gene: TRBJ1-1; clone size: .; D gene: TRBD1; V gene: TRBV6-6; CDR3 protein: CASSYWGQSPYF; CDR3 DNA: TGTGCCAGCAGTTACTGGGGACAGAGCCCTTACTTT
J gene: TRBJ1-5; clone size: .; D gene: .; V gene: TRBV4-1; CDR3 protein: CASSQMADRVNQPQHF; CDR3 DNA: TGCGCCAGCAGCCAGATGGCGGACAGAGTCAATCAGCCCCAGCATTTT
J gene: TRBJ1-2; clone size: .; D gene: .; V gene: TRBV6-5; CDR3 protein: CATTDAVNGYTF; CDR3 DNA: TGTGCCACCACAGACGCGGTGAATGGCTACACCTTC
J gene: TRBJ2-7; clone size: .; D gene: TRBD2; V gene: TRBV7-9; CDR3 protein: CASSPPSSGGEEQYF; CDR3 DNA: TGTGCCAGCAGCCCCCCCTCGAGCGGGGGTGAGGAGCAGTACTTC
J gene: TRBJ2-2; clone size: .; D gene: .; V gene: TRBV5-4; CDR3 protein: CASSLSAVQTGELFF; CDR3 DNA: TGTGCCAGCAGCTTGTCGGCAGTTCAGACCGGGGAGCTGTTTTTT
J gene: TRBJ2-1; clone size: .; D gene: .; V gene: TRBV7-6; CDR3 protein: CASSLDRYNEQFF; CDR3 DNA: TGTGCCAGCAGCCTAGACAGATACAATGAGCAGTTCTTC
J gene: TRBJ1-2; clone size: .; D gene: .; V gene: TRBV6-1; CDR3 protein: CASSETGPYGYTF; CDR3 DNA: TGTGCCAGCAGTGAGACAGGTCCCTATGGCTACACCTTC
J gene: TRBJ1-2; clone size: .; D gene: .; V gene: TRBV30; CDR3 protein: CAWSPVGLGVTYTF; CDR3 DNA: TGTGCCTGGAGTCCTGTAGGGCTGGGGGTAACCTACACCTTC
J gene: TRBJ2-7; clone size: .; D gene: .; V gene: TRBV27; CDR3 protein: CASSLFGSSYEQYF; CDR3 DNA: TGTGCCAGCAGTTTATTCGGTAGCTCCTACGAGCAGTACTTC
J gene: TRBJ2-3; clone size: .; D gene: .; V gene: TRBV28; CDR3 protein: CASSLPPDLTDTQYF; CDR3 DNA: TGTGCCAGCAGTCTACCGCCGGATCTCACAGATACGCAGTATTTT
J gene: TRBJ2-5; clone size: .; D gene: .; V gene: TRBV7-2; CDR3 protein: CASSLVQGRETQYF; CDR3 DNA: TGTGCCAGCAGCTTAGTACAGGGTAGAGAGACCCAGTACTTC
J gene: TRBJ1-2; clone size: .; D gene: .; V gene: TRBV19; CDR3 protein: CASSIADSMGYGYTF; CDR3 DNA: TGTGCCAGTAGTATAGCTGATTCCATGGGCTACGGCTACACCTTC
J gene: TRBJ2-7; clone size: .; D gene: .; V gene: TRBV4-3; CDR3 protein: CASSQDQRASYEQYF; CDR3 DNA: TGCGCCAGCAGCCAAGATCAGCGAGCTTCCTACGAGCAGTACTTC
J gene: TRBJ1-2; clone size: .; D gene: .; V gene: TRBV5-4; CDR3 protein: CASSDGINYGYTF; CDR3 DNA: TGTGCCAGCAGTGACGGAATTAACTATGGCTACACCTTC
J gene: TRBJ2-1; clone size: once; D gene: TRBD2; V gene: TRBV5-1; CDR3 protein: CASSRASGGGSYNEQFF; CDR3 DNA: TGCGCCAGCAGCCGTGCCAGCGGGGGAGGGTCCTACAATGAGCAGTTCTTC
J gene: TRBJ2-1; clone size: .; D gene: TRBD2; V gene: TRBV10-3; CDR3 protein: CAISQRLAGGFNEQFF; CDR3 DNA: TGTGCCATCAGCCAAAGACTAGCGGGGGGGTTCAATGAGCAGTTCTTC
J gene: TRBJ1-2; clone size: few; D gene: .; V gene: TRBV5-4; CDR3 protein: CASSLRNSLGYGYTF; CDR3 DNA: TGTGCCAGCAGCTTGAGAAACAGCCTCGGCTATGGCTACACCTTC
J gene: TRBJ2-3; clone size: .; D gene: TRBD2; V gene: TRBV2; CDR3 protein: CASSEAGGALDTQYF; CDR3 DNA: TGTGCCAGCAGTGAAGCCGGGGGGGCGTTGGATACGCAGTATTTT
J gene: TRBJ2-3; clone size: .; D gene: .; V gene: TRBV5-1; CDR3 protein: CASSSDNTDTQYF; CDR3 DNA: TGTGCCAGCAGCTCCGACAACACAGATACGCAGTATTTT
J gene: TRBJ1-1; clone size: .; D gene: TRBD1; V gene: TRBV10-3; CDR3 protein: CAIRDRENTEAFF; CDR3 DNA: TGTGCCATCAGAGACAGGGAGAACACTGAAGCTTTCTTT
J gene: TRBJ2-4; clone size: .; D gene: .; V gene: TRBV3-1/TRBV3-2; CDR3 protein: CASSCCNPICKKNIQYF; CDR3 DNA: TGTGCCAGCAGCTGTTGTAATCCCATTTGCAAAAAAAACATTCAGTACTTC
J gene: TRBJ2-7; clone size: once; D gene: .; V gene: TRBV5-4; CDR3 protein: CASSLVSASSEQYF; CDR3 DNA: TGTGCCAGCAGCTTGGTATCAGCTTCTTCAGAGCAGTACTTC
J gene: TRBJ2-7; clone size: .; D gene: TRBD1; V gene: TRBV9; CDR3 protein: CASSRGTGVEQYF; CDR3 DNA: TGTGCCAGCAGTCGTGGGACAGGGGTCGAGCAGTACTTC
J gene: TRBJ1-4; clone size: .; D gene: .; V gene: TRBV7-9; CDR3 protein: CASSSARGGGEKLFF; CDR3 DNA: TGTGCCAGCAGCTCGGCCAGGGGAGGGGGTGAAAAACTGTTTTTT
J gene: TRBJ2-5; clone size: .; D gene: .; V gene: TRBV5-1; CDR3 protein: CASSKKETQYF; CDR3 DNA: TGCGCCAGCAGCAAGAAAGAGACCCAGTACTTC
J gene: TRBJ1-2; clone size: few; D gene: TRBD1; V gene: TRBV28; CDR3 protein: CASSPDRGYGYTF; CDR3 DNA: TGTGCCAGCAGCCCCGACAGGGGGTATGGCTACACCTTC
J gene: TRBJ1-1; clone size: few; D gene: .; V gene: TRBV7-2; CDR3 protein: CASSLEQNTEAFF; CDR3 DNA: TGTGCCAGCAGCTTAGAACAGAACACTGAAGCTTTCTTT
J gene: TRBJ2-6; clone size: .; D gene: .; V gene: TRBV30; CDR3 protein: CAWIWGGQSRPGANVLTF; CDR3 DNA: TGTGCCTGGATCTGGGGGGGACAGAGCCGACCTGGGGCCAACGTCCTGACTTTC
J gene: TRBJ1-4; clone size: few; D gene: .; V gene: TRBV28; CDR3 protein: CASSPNEKLFF; CDR3 DNA: TGTGCCAGCAGCCCTAATGAAAAACTGTTTTTT
J gene: TRBJ2-2; clone size: .; D gene: .; V gene: TRBV13; CDR3 protein: CASSFWENTGELFF; CDR3 DNA: TGTGCCAGCAGCTTTTGGGAGAACACCGGGGAGCTGTTTTTT
J gene: TRBJ1-5; clone size: hyperexpanded; D gene: TRBD1; V gene: TRBV6-5; CDR3 protein: CASSHRGFNQPQHF; CDR3 DNA: TGTGCCAGCAGTCACAGGGGGTTCAATCAGCCCCAGCATTTT
J gene: TRBJ2-7; clone size: once; D gene: .; V gene: TRBV30; CDR3 protein: CAWSFSNEQYF; CDR3 DNA: TGTGCCTGGAGTTTCTCCAACGAGCAGTACTTC
J gene: TRBJ1-3; clone size: few; D gene: .; V gene: TRBV7-2; CDR3 protein: CASSLGLPGNTIYF; CDR3 DNA: TGTGCCAGCAGCTTAGGCTTACCCGGAAACACCATATATTTT
J gene: TRBJ2-5; clone size: .; D gene: .; V gene: TRBV24-1; CDR3 protein: CATSDPWRQETQYF; CDR3 DNA: TGTGCCACCAGTGACCCTTGGAGACAAGAGACCCAGTACTTC
J gene: TRBJ2-7; clone size: .; D gene: .; V gene: TRBV7-6; CDR3 protein: CASSLGLGKNYEQYF; CDR3 DNA: TGTGCCAGCAGCTTAGGCCTCGGGAAGAACTACGAGCAGTACTTC
J gene: TRBJ1-1; clone size: .; D gene: .; V gene: TRBV10-3; CDR3 protein: CAISEGKTEAFF; CDR3 DNA: TGTGCCATCAGTGAGGGAAAGACGGAAGCTTTCTTT
J gene: TRBJ1-2; clone size: .; D gene: .; V gene: TRBV12-3/TRBV12-4; CDR3 protein: CASSWGPYYTF; CDR3 DNA: TGTGCTAGCAGTTGGGGCCCCTACTACACCTTC
J gene: TRBJ1-1; clone size: .; D gene: .; V gene: TRBV15; CDR3 protein: CATSRDIIGVEAFF; CDR3 DNA: TGTGCCACCAGCAGAGATATTATAGGGGTAGAAGCTTTCTTT
J gene: TRBJ2-7; clone size: .; D gene: TRBD1; V gene: TRBV19; CDR3 protein: CASSMNPGQGYEQYF; CDR3 DNA: TGTGCCAGTAGTATGAATCCGGGACAGGGGTACGAGCAGTACTTC
J gene: TRBJ1-6; clone size: few; D gene: .; V gene: TRBV13; CDR3 protein: CASSLWAGNSPLHF; CDR3 DNA: TGTGCCAGCAGCTTATGGGCAGGGAATTCACCCCTCCACTTT
J gene: TRBJ1-5; clone size: .; D gene: .; V gene: TRBV19; CDR3 protein: CASSIIGNQPQHF; CDR3 DNA: TGTGCCAGTAGTATAATAGGAAATCAGCCCCAGCATTTT
J gene: TRBJ1-1; clone size: .; D gene: TRBD1; V gene: TRBV5-4; CDR3 protein: CASSSGGGPEAFF; CDR3 DNA: TGTGCCAGCAGCTCAGGAGGGGGCCCTGAAGCTTTCTTT